One T cell receptor beta chain is described in this entry. The sample originates from a study of blood T cell repertoires in COVID-19. Study background: PBMCs, B-cell-depleted T cells, or T cells were the source of the cDNA or gDNA that made up the material.

Participant age was roughly 18 to 90 years, and participants resided in fewer than 25 US areas. Participants' reported clinical history set cohort assignment. Donors in Cohort 3 who had recovered were those with two negative PCRs, healthcare professional clearance, or resolution of their symptoms. The method was immunoSEQ multiplex PCR; TCRdb's version includes in-frame clones alone and lacks a portion of them. The sample holds 150,000 to 200,000 clones, approximately 89% seen once. V lost 1 base and J 5 bases, leaving 12 bases between the germline ends. The CDR3 is 14 amino acids. The germline gives CDR1 SGHRS, CDR2 YFSETQ.

The rearrangement uses TRBV5-1 and TRBJ2-5; D ambiguous. This sequence originates from a young woman who had recovered from COVID-19. Source material: PBMCs or T cells enriched from blood (not recorded which). In DNA, the CDR3 is TGCGCCAGCAGCTTGCCCCCTCCGGAGGAGACCCAGTACTTC. Protein sequence: CASSLPPPEETQYF.